These 3 T cell receptor beta chains originate from one sample sequenced in a study of blood T cells in healthy people across ages. The authors ran a second PCR of 7 to 11 cycles using a sample-barcoded 5' primer and a J-beta primer mix. MiXCR, applied by TCRdb to the 5' RACE reads, yields one record per CDR3 protein. The sample has about 570,000 distinct CDR3 sequences, approximately 27% seen once; the top ten hold approximately 17%. Specimen: blood. These receptors came from a woman between 65 and 79 years old in good health.

In this sample, this clonotype turned up a few times. An end of the junction does not agree with germline; a read error may underlie this. The chain recombines TRBV6-2 or TRBV6-3 with TRBJ2-1; D call uncertain. From germline, CDR1 is MNHEY and CDR2 SVGEGT. The CDR3 is 14 amino acids. The CDR3 reads CASSSDTTDNERFF. CDR3 nucleotide sequence: TGTGCCAGCAGTTCCGACACTACTGACAATGAGCGGTTCTTC.

This chain uses TRBV4-3 with TRBJ1-2, with D uncertain. Trimming pared 4 bases from V and 7 bases from J, leaving 13 bases between. The V gene's germline CDR1 is LGHNA and CDR2 YSLEER. The CDR3 covers 13 residues. CDR3 DNA sequence: TGCGCCAGCAGCCCCTCAGGAAAGTTTGGCTACACCTTC. Translating gives CASSPSGKFGYTF.

At least ten counts were recorded for this clonotype. This chain joins TRBV4-3 and TRBJ2-3; no firm D call. This CDR3 comprises 14 residues. Germline V CDR1 and CDR2: LGHNA, YSLEER. Trimming removed 0 bases from V and 1 base from J, with 5 bases in between. The CDR3 loop reads CASSQEWGTDTQYF. CDR3 in DNA: TGCGCCAGCAGCCAAGAGTGGGGCACAGATACGCAGTATTTT.